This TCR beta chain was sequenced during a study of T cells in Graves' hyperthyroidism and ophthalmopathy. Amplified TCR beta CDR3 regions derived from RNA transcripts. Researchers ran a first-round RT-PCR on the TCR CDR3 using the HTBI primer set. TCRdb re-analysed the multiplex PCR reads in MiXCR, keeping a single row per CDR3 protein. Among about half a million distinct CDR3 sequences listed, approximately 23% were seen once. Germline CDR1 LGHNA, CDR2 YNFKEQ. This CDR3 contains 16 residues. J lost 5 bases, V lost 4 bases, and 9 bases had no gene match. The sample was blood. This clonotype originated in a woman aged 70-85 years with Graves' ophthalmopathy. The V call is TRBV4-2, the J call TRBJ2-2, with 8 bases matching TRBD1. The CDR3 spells CASSPAGGRRTGELFF. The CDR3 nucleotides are TGTGCCAGCAGCCCTGCAGGGGGCAGGAGGACCGGGGAGCTGTTTTTT.